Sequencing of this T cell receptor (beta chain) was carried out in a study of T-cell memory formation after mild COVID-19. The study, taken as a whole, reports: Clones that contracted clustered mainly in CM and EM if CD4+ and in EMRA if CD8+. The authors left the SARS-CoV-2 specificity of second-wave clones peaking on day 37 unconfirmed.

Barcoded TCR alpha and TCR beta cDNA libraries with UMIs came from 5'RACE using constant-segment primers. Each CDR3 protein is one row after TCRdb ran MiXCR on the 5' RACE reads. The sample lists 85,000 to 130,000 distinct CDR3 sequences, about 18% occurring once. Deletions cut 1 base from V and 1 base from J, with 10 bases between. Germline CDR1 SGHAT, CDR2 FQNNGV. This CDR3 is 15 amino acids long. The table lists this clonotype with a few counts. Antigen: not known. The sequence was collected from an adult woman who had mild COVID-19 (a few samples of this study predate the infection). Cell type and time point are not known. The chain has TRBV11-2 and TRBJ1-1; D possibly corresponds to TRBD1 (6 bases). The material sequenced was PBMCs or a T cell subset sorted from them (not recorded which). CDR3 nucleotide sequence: TGTGCCAGCAGCTTAGTAAGGGGGGAGAACACTGAAGCTTTCTTT. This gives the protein CASSLVRGENTEAFF.